The 14 T cell receptor beta chains below all came from one sample that was sequenced in a study of Ad26.COV2.S vaccination and SARS-CoV-2 variants (dated by TCRdb to the early 2020s). The treatment or condition tag for this specimen amounts to: around 19 received Ad26.COV2.S at low or high dose, single or two shots; about 5 received placebo; per-sample allocation not given. For vaccine and placebo recipients, repertoires were sequenced using samples collected on day 63 after the first injection. The method behind the library was the immunoSEQ multiplex PCR assay. TCRdb carries this immuneACCESS record with in-frame sequences only. Its versions omit some clonotypes, under half of them owing to an unresolved V gene in the studies checked, with the rest unexplained. Recorded for this sample are around 240,000 clones; around 87% of them occurred a single time. The biggest ten clones account for about 11% of the sample.

The sequenced sample was peripheral blood, obtained in a trial of Ad26.COV2.S vaccine versus placebo. These receptors were collected from a person aged 18-65 years who received the Ad26.COV2.S COVID-19 vaccine or a placebo.

This chain connects TRBV7-2 to TRBJ2-1; no reliable D call. Trimming removed 0 bases from V and 5 bases from J, with 8 bases in between. The length of the CDR3 is 14 residues. Germline loops: CDR1 SGHTA, CDR2 FQGNSA. CDR3 loop: CASSLARRHNEQFF. Written as DNA, the CDR3 is TGTGCCAGCAGCTTAGCCCGGCGGCACAATGAGCAGTTCTTC.

The chain carries TRBV2 and TRBJ1-1; D ambiguous. The V and J ends lost 5 bases and 1 base respectively, with 17 bases between them. This CDR3 contains 16 residues. The V gene's germline CDR1 is SNHLY and CDR2 FYNNEI. CDR3 protein: CASSRARPMGNTEAFF. DNA of the CDR3: TGTGCCAGCAGTCGGGCACGCCCCATGGGGAACACTGAAGCTTTCTTT.

The V gene is TRBV5-1, the J gene TRBJ1-2; D possibly corresponds to TRBD1 (6 bases). In germline, CDR1 is SGHRS, CDR2 YFSETQ. The CDR3 length is 12 residues. V was cut by 3 bases and J by 7 bases, with 10 bases left in between. For the CDR3, the DNA is TGCGCCAGCAGCTCCGGGGGCAGTGGCTACACCTTC. Residues: CASSSGGSGYTF.

The genes are TRBV9 and TRBJ2-1; 8 bases fit TRBD1. Germline CDR1 and CDR2: SGDLS and YYNGEE. Losses at the gene ends were 3 bases for V and 9 bases for J; bases not matched to a gene: 5. There are 13 residues in the CDR3. The CDR3, as DNA: TGTGCCAGCAGCGCCGGACAGGGAGGTGAGCAGTTCTTC. It encodes CASSAGQGGEQFF.

This chain links TRBV6-5 with TRBJ2-1, with D maybe TRBD2 (6 bases). The CDR3 loop spans 15 amino acids. The V and J ends lost 6 bases and 6 bases respectively, with 18 bases between them. CDR1 is MNHEY, CDR2 SVGAGI, per germline. CDR3 loop: CASRTAISGVNEQFF. The CDR3 nucleotides read TGTGCCAGCAGGACAGCAATTAGCGGAGTCAATGAGCAGTTCTTC.

The genes are TRBV6-5 and TRBJ1-4; possible D gene TRBD1, 6 bases. V was cut by 4 bases and J by 5 bases, with 8 bases left in between. Germline lookup yields CDR1 MNHEY and CDR2 SVGAGI. This CDR3 region has 13 residues. In nucleotides, the CDR3 is TGTGCCAGCAGTTTCGGACAGAATGAAAAACTGTTTTTT. Protein sequence: CASSFGQNEKLFF.

The chain recombines TRBV28 with TRBJ2-4; 7 nucleotides agree with TRBD2. This CDR3 contains 17 residues. The germline V gene has CDR1 MDHEN and CDR2 SYDVKM. V dropped 2 bases and J dropped 1; count of bases not matched to a gene: 8. This chain's CDR3 is CASSLVTSDRAKNIQYF. DNA for the CDR3: TGTGCCAGCAGTTTAGTAACTAGCGACCGGGCCAAAAACATTCAGTACTTC.

The chain joins TRBV5-3 to TRBJ2-7, with TRBD2 matching over 9 bases. TRBV5-3 is placed among ORFs of uncertain function. V dropped 3 bases and J dropped 0; count of bases not matched to a gene: 16. CDR3 length: 19 residues. The CDR3 spells CARSSLGAAGGPPSYEQYF. The CDR3, as DNA: TGTGCCAGAAGCTCCCTTGGCGCAGCGGGGGGCCCCCCCTCCTACGAGCAGTACTTC.

The chain recombines TRBV10-3 with TRBJ2-1; the D is unclear. V lost 8 bases to trimming and J lost 8 bases, with 16 bases between them. There are 13 residues in the CDR3. The germline V gene has CDR1 ENHRY and CDR2 SYGVKD. The CDR3 nucleotides are TGTGCCATCTGCGGTAGACTCGCGCATGAGCAGTTCTTC. Translation: CAICGRLAHEQFF.

CDR3 bases: TGTGCCAGCAGCTCGACTGCCGGCACAGATACGCAGTATTTT. Translating it yields CASSSTAGTDTQYF. V and J are TRBV7-9 and TRBJ2-3; the D is unclear. This CDR3 has 14 amino acids. Per germline, CDR1 SEHNR and CDR2 FQNEAQ (reference sequence). V lost 4 bases and J 1 base, leaving 9 bases between the germline ends.

This clone was observed at least ten times. V is TRBV28 and J is TRBJ1-5; D is possibly TRBD1 (5 bases). The CDR3 has 17 amino acids. The V and J ends lost 10 bases and 0 bases respectively, with 22 bases between them. Per germline, CDR1 MDHEN and CDR2 SYDVKM. The CDR3 region is CATSSIADSYSNQPQHF. The CDR3 DNA reads as TGTGCCACTTCGTCGATAGCCGACAGCTATAGCAATCAGCCCCAGCATTTT.

This clone has a handful of counts. V usage is TRBV6-1 and J usage is TRBJ2-5, with a possible D match to TRBD1 (7 bases). Germline CDR1 MNHNS, CDR2 SASEGT. The CDR3 is 16 amino acids. V was pared by 2 bases and J by 2 bases, with 15 bases between. CDR3 nucleotides: TGTGCCAGCAGTGAAATGGCAGGGGGGCCTCAAGAGACCCAGTACTTC. The encoded protein is CASSEMAGGPQETQYF.

The genes are TRBV9 and TRBJ1-1; 10 bases align to TRBD1. The trim removed 4 bases at V and 0 bases at J, leaving 3 bases unmatched. This CDR3 contains 15 residues. Per the germline V gene, CDR1 is SGDLS and CDR2 is YYNGEE. The CDR3 DNA is TGTGCCAGCAGCACCGGGACAGGGGTGAACACTGAAGCTTTCTTT. Translated: CASSTGTGVNTEAFF.

The chain uses TRBV11-3 and TRBJ2-7; D is possibly TRBD1 (6 bases). Germline V gene lookup returns CDR1 SGHNT and CDR2 YENEEA. The CDR3 has 13 residues. V lost 5 bases and J lost 2, with 10 bases in between. The CDR3 reads CASSVDSTYEQYF. CDR3 nucleotides: TGTGCCAGCAGCGTGGACAGTACCTACGAGCAGTACTTC.